Presented here are 11 T cell receptor beta chains from one specimen sequenced in a study of cytomegalovirus exposure and HLA in healthy donors. PCR involved 60 Vbeta and 13 Jbeta primers. The method was immunoSEQ multiplex PCR; TCRdb's version includes in-frame clones alone and lacks a portion of them. Of about 180,000 clones listed, about 80% were seen once; the top ten hold about 1.5%. Sequenced: PBMCs. The receptor source for this set is a woman in her 30s in good health and CMV-seropositive.

This clone was seen a few times. V and J are TRBV19 and TRBJ2-2; TRBD1 agrees at 9 bases. The ends lost 7 bases at V and 5 bases at J; junction bases unmatched: 8. Germline V CDR1 and CDR2: LNHDA, SQIVND (reference sequence). The length of the CDR3 is 15 residues. The CDR3, as DNA: TGTGCCAGTAAAGGGACAGGGATTGGGACCGGGGAGCTGTTTTTT. It encodes CASKGTGIGTGELFF.

The chain uses TRBV6-5 and TRBJ2-7; 10 nucleotides line up with TRBD1. Trimming at V came to 5 bases and at J to 6 bases, leaving 10 bases not matched to a gene. Germline lookup yields CDR1 MNHEY and CDR2 SVGAGI. The CDR3 is 15 residues long. CDR3 bases: TGTGCCAGCAGTGCGCACAGGGACAGGGGAGGCGAGCAGTACTTC. Its translation is CASSAHRDRGGEQYF.

The V call is TRBV7-7, the J call TRBJ2-2; D gene unclear. V lost 0 bases, J lost 6 bases, and 8 bases lay in between. In germline, CDR1 is SSHAT, CDR2 FNYEAQ (reference sequence). There are 14 residues in the CDR3. The CDR3 spells CASSLATTAGELFF. The CDR3 nucleotides are TGTGCCAGCAGCTTAGCTACTACCGCCGGGGAGCTGTTTTTT.

V usage is TRBV2 and J usage is TRBJ1-1, with D perhaps matching TRBD1 (6 bases). The V gene lost 8 bases and the J gene lost 0 bases, with 16 bases spanning the gap. This CDR3 is 15 amino acids long. Germline V lookup: CDR1 SNHLY, CDR2 FYNNEI. In DNA, the CDR3 is TGTGCCAGCCGCTCCCAGGGGAACGTGAACACTGAAGCTTTCTTT. Protein sequence: CASRSQGNVNTEAFF.

This clone was counted between two and nine times. The rearrangement uses TRBV11-3 and TRBJ1-3, with a weak D call TRBD1 (5 bases). Germline assignment: CDR1 SGHNT and CDR2 YENEEA. The CDR3 has 16 residues. Trimming cost V 5 bases and J 4 bases, with 18 bases left between them. The CDR3 bases are TGTGCCAGCAGCAAACATGGGGGGGTCTCCGGAAACACCATATATTTT. Amino acid sequence: CASSKHGGVSGNTIYF. Full variable domain (missing parts from reference TRBV11-3 and TRBJ1-3): EAGVVQSPRYKIIEKKQPVAFWCNPISGHNTLYWYLQNLGQGPELLIRYENEEAVDDSQLPKDRFSAERLKGVDSTLKIQPAELGDSAVYLCASSKHGGVSGNTIYFGEGSWLTVV.

This clone showed up just once. The J gene is TRBJ1-2, the V gene TRBV14; D is uncertain. CDR1 and CDR2 from the germline V gene are SGHDN and FVKESK. The V end lost 0 bases, the J end lost 3 bases, and 11 bases lay between the germline ends. The CDR3 consists of 15 residues. CDR3 amino acids: CASSQDSGSYYGYTF. As DNA, the CDR3 is TGTGCCAGCAGCCAAGATAGCGGAAGTTACTATGGCTACACCTTC.

The chain has TRBV19 and TRBJ1-2; possibly TRBD1 for D (5 bases). Germline CDR1 is LNHDA and CDR2 is SQIVND (reference sequence). The CDR3 has 15 residues. V gave up 5 bases and J gave up 7 bases, with 20 bases separating them. CDR3 protein: CASSLRDWKYGGYTF. The CDR3 DNA is TGTGCCAGTAGTCTTCGGGACTGGAAGTACGGTGGCTACACCTTC.

The chain combines TRBV27 with TRBJ2-1; D might be TRBD2 (5 bases). This CDR3 has 16 residues. CDR1 and CDR2 (germline): MNHEY, SMNVEV (reference sequence). V was cut by 6 bases and J by 3 bases, with 18 bases left in between. CDR3 coding DNA: TGTGCCAGCAGGCTACAGCCGCGGGCTGTCTACAATGAGCAGTTCTTC. Protein sequence: CASRLQPRAVYNEQFF.

The gene calls are TRBV27 and TRBJ1-5; possible D gene TRBD1, 6 bases. Germline V CDR1 and CDR2: MNHEY, SMNVEV (reference sequence). This CDR3 comprises 14 residues. V was trimmed by 0 bases and J by 6 bases, leaving 9 bases between them. Here the CDR3 DNA reads TGTGCCAGCAGTTTATCTTGGGGGCCTCAGCCCCAGCATTTT. The encoded protein is CASSLSWGPQPQHF.

The gene calls are TRBV5-1 and TRBJ2-5; D gene ambiguous. Germline CDR1 is SGHRS and CDR2 is YFSETQ. The CDR3 sequence is 13 residues long. Deletions cut 4 bases from V and 2 bases from J, with 9 bases between. The CDR3 region is CASSSIVQETQYF. In nucleotides, the CDR3 is TGCGCCAGCAGCAGCATAGTACAAGAGACCCAGTACTTC.

The rearrangement uses TRBV5-1 and TRBJ1-1; the match to TRBD1 covers 9 bases. The V and J ends lost 3 bases and 0 bases, in that order; junction bases with no gene match: 6. From germline, CDR1 is SGHRS and CDR2 YFSETQ. The CDR3 totals 16 residues. Here the CDR3 reads CASSSKDRGMNTEAFF. The CDR3 nucleotides are TGCGCCAGCAGCTCCAAAGACAGGGGGATGAACACTGAAGCTTTCTTT.